The present T cell receptor beta chain was sequenced within a study of tumor-infiltrating lymphocytes in oesophageal squamous cell carcinoma (dated by TCRdb to the mid-2010s). Library creation used PCR. Sequencing was performed on an Illumina HiSeq 2000. TCRdb's own reprocessing of the public reads used fastp at Q25 and MiXCR and kept productive beta chains. Each entry is one CDR3 protein sequence, shown with its most common DNA and genes. This sample comprises 20,000 or so distinct CDR3 sequences, roughly 40% of them detected only once. Around a sixth of the sample lies in the top ten. In the case of this clonotype: The target of this receptor is not known. Base-call qualities are not available, and no considerably larger clone is one nucleotide away.

The CDR1 and CDR2 encoded by the germline V gene are MDHEN and SYDVKM. From its cysteine to its phenylalanine, the CDR3 spans 16 amino acids. CDR3 DNA is the only sequence kept; it has 48 bases, read in frame from the first base. Trimming takes 2 bases from V and 7 bases from J, and the germline ends sit 20 bases apart. Source material: normal esophageal tissue next to the tumor. This receptor was identified in a female donor with esophageal squamous cell carcinoma. The rearranged chain carries TRBV28 and TRBJ1-2; TRBD1 is perhaps the D gene, given 6 matching bases. The CDR3 region: CASSLAQAGEDPGYTF. The DNA sequence is given as TGTGCCAGCAGTTTAGCCCAGGCAGGGGAGGACCCTGGCTACACCTTC.